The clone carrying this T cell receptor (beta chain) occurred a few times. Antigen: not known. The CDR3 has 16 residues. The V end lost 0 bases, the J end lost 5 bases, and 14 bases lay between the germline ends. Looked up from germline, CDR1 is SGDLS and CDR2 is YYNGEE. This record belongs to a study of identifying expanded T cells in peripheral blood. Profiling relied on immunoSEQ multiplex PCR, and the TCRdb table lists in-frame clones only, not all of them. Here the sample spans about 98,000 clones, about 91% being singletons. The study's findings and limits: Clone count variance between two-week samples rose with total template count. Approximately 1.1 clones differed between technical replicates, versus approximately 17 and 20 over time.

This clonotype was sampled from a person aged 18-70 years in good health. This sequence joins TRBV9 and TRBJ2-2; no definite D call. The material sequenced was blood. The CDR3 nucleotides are TGTGCCAGCAGCGTAGAGGCTGGCATGGGGACCGGGGAGCTGTTTTTT. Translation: CASSVEAGMGTGELFF.